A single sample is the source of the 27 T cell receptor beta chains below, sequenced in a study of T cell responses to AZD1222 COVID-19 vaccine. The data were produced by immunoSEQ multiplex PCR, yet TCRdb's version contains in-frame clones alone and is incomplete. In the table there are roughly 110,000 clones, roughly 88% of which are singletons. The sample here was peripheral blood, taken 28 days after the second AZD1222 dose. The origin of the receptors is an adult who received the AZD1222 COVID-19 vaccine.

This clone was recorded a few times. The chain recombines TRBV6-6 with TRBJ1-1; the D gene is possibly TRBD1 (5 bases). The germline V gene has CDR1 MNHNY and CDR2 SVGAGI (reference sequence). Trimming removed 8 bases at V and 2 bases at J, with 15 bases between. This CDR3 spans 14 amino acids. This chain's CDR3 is CASRDSGGNTEAFF. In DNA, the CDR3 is TGTGCCAGCCGGGACTCCGGGGGAAACACTGAAGCTTTCTTT.

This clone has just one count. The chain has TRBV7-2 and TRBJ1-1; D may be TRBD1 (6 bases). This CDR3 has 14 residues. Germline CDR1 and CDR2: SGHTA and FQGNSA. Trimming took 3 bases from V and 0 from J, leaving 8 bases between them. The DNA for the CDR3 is TGTGCCAGCAGCTTCAACAGGGTGAACACTGAAGCTTTCTTT. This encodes CASSFNRVNTEAFF.

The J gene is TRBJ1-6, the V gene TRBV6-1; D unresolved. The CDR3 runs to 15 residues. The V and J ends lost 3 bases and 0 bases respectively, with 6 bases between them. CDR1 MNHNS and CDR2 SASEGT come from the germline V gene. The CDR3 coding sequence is TGTGCCAGCAGTGACAGTCTCTCCTATAATTCACCCCTCCACTTT. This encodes CASSDSLSYNSPLHF.

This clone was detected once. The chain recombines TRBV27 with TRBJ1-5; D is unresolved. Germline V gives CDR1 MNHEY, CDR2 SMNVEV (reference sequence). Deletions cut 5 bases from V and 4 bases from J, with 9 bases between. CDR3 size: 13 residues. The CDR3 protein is CASSASLNQPQHF. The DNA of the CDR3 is TGTGCCAGCAGTGCAAGCCTGAATCAGCCCCAGCATTTT.

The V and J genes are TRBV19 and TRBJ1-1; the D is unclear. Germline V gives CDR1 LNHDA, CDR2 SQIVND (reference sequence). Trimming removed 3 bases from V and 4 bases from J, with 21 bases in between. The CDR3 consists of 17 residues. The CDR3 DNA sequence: TGTGCCAGTAGTATTCTTTGGCATCCCCCTGGGCTCACTGAAGCTTTCTTT. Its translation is CASSILWHPPGLTEAFF.

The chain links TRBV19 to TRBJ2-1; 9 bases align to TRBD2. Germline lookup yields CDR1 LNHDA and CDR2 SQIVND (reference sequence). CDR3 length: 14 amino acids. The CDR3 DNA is TGTGCTTCGGCGGGAGGGGACTCCTACAATGAGCAGTTCTTC. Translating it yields CASAGGDSYNEQFF. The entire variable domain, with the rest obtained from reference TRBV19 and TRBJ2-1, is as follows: DGGITQSPKYLFRKEGQNVTLSCEQNLNHDAMYWYRQDPGQGLRLIYYSQIVNDFQKGDIAEGYSVSREKKESFPLTVTSAQKNPTAFYLCASAGGDSYNEQFFGPGTRLTVL.

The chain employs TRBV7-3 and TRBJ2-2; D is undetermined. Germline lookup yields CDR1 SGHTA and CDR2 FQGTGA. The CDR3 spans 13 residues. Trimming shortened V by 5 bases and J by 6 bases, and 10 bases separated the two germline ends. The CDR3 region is CASSRLFPGELFF. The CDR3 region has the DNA TGTGCCAGCAGCCGACTTTTCCCCGGGGAGCTGTTTTTT.

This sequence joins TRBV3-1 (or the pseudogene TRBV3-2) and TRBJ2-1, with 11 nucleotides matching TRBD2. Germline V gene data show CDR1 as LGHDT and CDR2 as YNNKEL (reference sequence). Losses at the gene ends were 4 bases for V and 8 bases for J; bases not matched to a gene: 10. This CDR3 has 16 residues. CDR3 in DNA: TGTGCCAGCAGCCCAATAGCCCTAGCGGGGGGAGATGAGCAGTTCTTC. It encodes CASSPIALAGGDEQFF.

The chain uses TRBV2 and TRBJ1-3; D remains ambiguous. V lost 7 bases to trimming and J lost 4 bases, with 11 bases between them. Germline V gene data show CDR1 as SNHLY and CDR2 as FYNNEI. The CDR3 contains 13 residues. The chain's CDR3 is CASTDNVGNTIYF. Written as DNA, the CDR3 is TGTGCCAGCACCGATAATGTAGGAAACACCATATATTTT.

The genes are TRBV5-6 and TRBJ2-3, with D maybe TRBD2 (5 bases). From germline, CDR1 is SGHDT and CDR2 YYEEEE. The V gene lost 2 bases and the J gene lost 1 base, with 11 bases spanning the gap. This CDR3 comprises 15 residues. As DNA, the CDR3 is TGTGCCAGCAGCTTCCGAGGGTCTGGCACAGATACGCAGTATTTT. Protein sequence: CASSFRGSGTDTQYF.

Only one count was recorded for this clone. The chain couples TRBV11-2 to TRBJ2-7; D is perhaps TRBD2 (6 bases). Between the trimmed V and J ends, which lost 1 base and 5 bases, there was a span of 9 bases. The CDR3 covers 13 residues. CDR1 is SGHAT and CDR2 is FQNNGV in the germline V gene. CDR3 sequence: CASSLAGDDEQYF. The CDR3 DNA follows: TGTGCCAGCAGCTTAGCGGGGGATGACGAGCAGTACTTC.

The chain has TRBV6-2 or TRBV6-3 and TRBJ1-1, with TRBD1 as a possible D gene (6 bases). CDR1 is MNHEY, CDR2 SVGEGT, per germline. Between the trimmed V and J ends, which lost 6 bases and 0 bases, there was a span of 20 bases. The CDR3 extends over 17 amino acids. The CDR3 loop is CASSRSGQLRMNTEAFF. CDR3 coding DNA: TGTGCCAGCAGCCGATCCGGACAGCTCCGTATGAACACTGAAGCTTTCTTT.

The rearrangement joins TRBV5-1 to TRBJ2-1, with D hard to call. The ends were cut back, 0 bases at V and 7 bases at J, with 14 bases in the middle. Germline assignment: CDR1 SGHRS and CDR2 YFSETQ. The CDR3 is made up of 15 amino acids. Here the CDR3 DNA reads TGCGCCAGCAGCTTGGCCCGATACAGCCTTAATGAGCAGTTCTTC. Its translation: CASSLARYSLNEQFF.

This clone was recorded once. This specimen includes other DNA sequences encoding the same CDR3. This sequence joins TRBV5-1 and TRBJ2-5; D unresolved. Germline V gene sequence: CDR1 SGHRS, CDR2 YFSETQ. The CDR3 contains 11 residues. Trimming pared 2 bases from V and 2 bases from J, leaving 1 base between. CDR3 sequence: CASSLQETQYF. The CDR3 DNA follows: TGCGCCAGCAGCTTACAAGAGACCCAGTACTTC.

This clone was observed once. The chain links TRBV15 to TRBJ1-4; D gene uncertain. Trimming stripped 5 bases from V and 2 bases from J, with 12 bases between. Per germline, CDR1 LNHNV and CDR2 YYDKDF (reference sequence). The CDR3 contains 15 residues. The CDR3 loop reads CATSLPGNTNEKLFF. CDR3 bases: TGTGCCACCAGCCTCCCCGGTAACACTAATGAAAAACTGTTTTTT.

Here the CDR3 DNA reads TGTGCCAGTAGTATTCAGGGGGCAGGTAATTCACCCCTCCACTTT. Protein product: CASSIQGAGNSPLHF. The chain couples TRBV19 to TRBJ1-6, with 8 bases matching TRBD1. There are 15 residues in the CDR3. Germline V lookup: CDR1 LNHDA, CDR2 SQIVND (reference sequence). The trim removed 3 bases at V and 6 bases at J, leaving 4 bases unmatched.

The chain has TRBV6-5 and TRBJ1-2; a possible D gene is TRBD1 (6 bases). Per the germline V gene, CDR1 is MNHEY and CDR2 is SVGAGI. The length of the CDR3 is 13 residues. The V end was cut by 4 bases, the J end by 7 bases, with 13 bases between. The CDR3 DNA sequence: TGTGCCAGCAGTTCAGCAGGGGAGACTGGCTACACCTTC. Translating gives CASSSAGETGYTF.

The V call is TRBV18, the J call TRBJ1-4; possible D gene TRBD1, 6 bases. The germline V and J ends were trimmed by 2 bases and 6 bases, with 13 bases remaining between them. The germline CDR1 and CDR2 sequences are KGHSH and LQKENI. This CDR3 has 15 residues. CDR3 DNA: TGTGCCAGCTCACCAACGTTTGGGGGCGATGAAAAACTGTTTTTT. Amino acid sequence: CASSPTFGGDEKLFF. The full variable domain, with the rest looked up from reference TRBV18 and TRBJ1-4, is NAGVMQNPRHLVRRRGQEARLRCSPMKGHSHVYWYRQLPEEGLKFMVYLQKENIIDESGMPKERFSAEFPKEGPSILRIQQVVRGDSAAYFCASSPTFGGDEKLFFGSGTQLSVL.

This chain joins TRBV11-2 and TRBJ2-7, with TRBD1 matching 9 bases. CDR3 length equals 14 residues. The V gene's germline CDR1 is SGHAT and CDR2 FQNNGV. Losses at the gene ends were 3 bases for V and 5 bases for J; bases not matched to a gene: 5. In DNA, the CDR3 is TGTGCCAGCAGCTTGGGGACAGGGTATCACGAGCAGTACTTC. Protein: CASSLGTGYHEQYF.

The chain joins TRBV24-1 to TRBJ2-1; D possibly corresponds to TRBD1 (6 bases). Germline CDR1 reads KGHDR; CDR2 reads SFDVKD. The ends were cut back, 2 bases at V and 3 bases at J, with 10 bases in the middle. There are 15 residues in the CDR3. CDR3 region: CATSDSGRGYNEQFF. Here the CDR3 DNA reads TGTGCCACCAGTGATTCGGGCAGGGGCTACAATGAGCAGTTCTTC.

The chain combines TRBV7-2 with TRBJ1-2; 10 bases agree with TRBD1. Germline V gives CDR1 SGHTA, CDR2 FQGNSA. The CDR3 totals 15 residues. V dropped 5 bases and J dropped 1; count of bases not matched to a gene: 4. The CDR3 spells CASSPRTGGNYGYTF. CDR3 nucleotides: TGTGCCAGCAGCCCACGGACAGGGGGTAACTATGGCTACACCTTC.

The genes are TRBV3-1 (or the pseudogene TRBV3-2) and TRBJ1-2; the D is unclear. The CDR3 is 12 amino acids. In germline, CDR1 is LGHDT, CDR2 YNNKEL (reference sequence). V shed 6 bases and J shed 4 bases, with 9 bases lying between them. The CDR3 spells CASSNYGYGYTF. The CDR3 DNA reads TGTGCCAGCAGTAACTACGGCTATGGCTACACCTTC.

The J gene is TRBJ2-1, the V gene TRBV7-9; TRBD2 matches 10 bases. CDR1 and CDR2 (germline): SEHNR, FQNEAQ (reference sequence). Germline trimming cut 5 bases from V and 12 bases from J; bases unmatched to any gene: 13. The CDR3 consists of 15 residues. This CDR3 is CASSIDLAGAQGQFF. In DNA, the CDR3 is TGTGCCAGCAGCATAGACCTAGCGGGGGCCCAAGGGCAGTTCTTC.

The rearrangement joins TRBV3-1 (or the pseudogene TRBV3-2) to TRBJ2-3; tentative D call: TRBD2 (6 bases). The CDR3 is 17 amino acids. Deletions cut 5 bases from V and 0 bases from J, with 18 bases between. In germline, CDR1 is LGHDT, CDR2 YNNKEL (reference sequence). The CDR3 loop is CASSVPSGSGSTDTQYF. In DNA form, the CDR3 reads TGTGCCAGCAGCGTACCCTCGGGGAGCGGGAGCACAGATACGCAGTATTTT.

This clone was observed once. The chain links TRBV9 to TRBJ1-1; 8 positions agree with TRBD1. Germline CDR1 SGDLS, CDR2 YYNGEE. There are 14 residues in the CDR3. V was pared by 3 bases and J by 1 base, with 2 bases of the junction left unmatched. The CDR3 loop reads CASSATGENTEAFF. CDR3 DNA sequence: TGTGCCAGCAGCGCGACAGGGGAGAACACTGAAGCTTTCTTT. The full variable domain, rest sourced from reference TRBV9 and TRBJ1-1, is DSGVTQTPKHLITATGQRVTLRCSPRSGDLSVYWYQQSLDQGLQFLIQYYNGEERAKGNILERFSAQQFPDLHSELNLSSLELGDSALYFCASSATGENTEAFFGQGTRLTVV.

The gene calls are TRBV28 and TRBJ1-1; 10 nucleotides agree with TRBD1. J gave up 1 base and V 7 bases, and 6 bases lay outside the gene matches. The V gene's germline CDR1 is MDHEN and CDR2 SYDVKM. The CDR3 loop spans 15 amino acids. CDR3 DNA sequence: TGTGCCAGCAACCGACAGGGGGCTGGGAACACTGAAGCTTTCTTT. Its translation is CASNRQGAGNTEAFF.

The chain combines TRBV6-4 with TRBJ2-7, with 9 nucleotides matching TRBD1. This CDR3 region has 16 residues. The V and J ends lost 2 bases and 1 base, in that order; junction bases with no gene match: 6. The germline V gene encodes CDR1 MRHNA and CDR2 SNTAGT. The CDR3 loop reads CASSDRRGQGSYEQYF. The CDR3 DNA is TGTGCCAGCAGTGACCGCCGAGGACAGGGGTCCTACGAGCAGTACTTC.